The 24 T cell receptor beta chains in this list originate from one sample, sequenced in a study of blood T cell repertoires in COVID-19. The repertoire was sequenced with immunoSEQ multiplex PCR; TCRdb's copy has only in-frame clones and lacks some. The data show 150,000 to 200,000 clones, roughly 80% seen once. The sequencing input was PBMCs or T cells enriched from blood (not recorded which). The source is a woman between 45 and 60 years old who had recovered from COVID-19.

CDR3 amino acids: CASSPTSGDNEQFF. The CDR3 DNA reads as TGTGCCAGTTCCCCTACTAGCGGTGACAATGAGCAGTTCTTC. The genes are TRBV19 and TRBJ2-1; 8 bases are shared with TRBD2. Germline trimming cut 8 bases from V and 5 bases from J; bases unmatched to any gene: 8. CDR1 LNHDA and CDR2 SQIVND come from the germline V gene (reference sequence). The CDR3 runs to 14 residues.

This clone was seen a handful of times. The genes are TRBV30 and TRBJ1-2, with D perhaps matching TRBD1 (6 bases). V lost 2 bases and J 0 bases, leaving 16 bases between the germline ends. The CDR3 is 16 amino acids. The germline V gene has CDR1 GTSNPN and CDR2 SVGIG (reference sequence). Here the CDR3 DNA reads TGTGCCTGGAGTCGGACAGTCAGTTCTTCTAACTATGGCTACACCTTC. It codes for CAWSRTVSSSNYGYTF.

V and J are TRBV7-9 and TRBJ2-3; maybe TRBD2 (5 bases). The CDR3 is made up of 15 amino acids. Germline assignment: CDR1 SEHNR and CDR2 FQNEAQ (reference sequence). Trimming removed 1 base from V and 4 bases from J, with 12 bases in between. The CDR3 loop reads CASSLVSSGPDTQYF. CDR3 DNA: TGTGCCAGCAGCTTAGTCTCCAGCGGCCCAGATACGCAGTATTTT.

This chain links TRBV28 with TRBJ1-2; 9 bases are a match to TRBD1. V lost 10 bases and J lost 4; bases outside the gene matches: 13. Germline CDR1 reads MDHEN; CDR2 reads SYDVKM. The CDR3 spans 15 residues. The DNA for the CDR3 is TGTGCCACCTCCAGTAGGGGACAGGGTGTCTATGGCTACACCTTC. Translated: CATSSRGQGVYGYTF.

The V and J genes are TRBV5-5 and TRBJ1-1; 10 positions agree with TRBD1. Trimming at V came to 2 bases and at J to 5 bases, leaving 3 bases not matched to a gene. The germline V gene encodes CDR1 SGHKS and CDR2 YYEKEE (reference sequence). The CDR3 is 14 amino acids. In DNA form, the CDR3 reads TGTGCCAGCAGCTTTTGGACAGGGGGGACTGAAGCTTTCTTT. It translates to CASSFWTGGTEAFF.

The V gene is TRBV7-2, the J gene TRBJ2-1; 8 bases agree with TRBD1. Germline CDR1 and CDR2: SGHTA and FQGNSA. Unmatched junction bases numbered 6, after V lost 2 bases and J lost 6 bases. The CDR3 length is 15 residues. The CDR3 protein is CASSLQQGAGNEQFF. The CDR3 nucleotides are TGTGCCAGCAGCTTACAGCAGGGGGCTGGCAATGAGCAGTTCTTC.

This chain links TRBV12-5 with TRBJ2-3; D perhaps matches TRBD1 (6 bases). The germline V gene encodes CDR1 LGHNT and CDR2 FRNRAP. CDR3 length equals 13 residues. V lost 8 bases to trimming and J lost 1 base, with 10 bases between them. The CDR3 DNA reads TGTGCTAGTCAGGGGCGGGGCACAGATACGCAGTATTTT. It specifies CASQGRGTDTQYF.

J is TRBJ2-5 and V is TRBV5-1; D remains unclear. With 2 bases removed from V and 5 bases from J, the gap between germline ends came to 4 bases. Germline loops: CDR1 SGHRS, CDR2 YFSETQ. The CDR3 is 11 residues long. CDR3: CASSFGETQYF. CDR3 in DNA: TGCGCCAGCAGCTTTGGCGAGACCCAGTACTTC.

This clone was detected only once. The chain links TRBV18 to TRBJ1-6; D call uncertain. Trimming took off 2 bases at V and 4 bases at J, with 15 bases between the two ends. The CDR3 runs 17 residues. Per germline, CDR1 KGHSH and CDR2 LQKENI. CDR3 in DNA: TGTGCCAGCTCACCAGTTATGTTCCAGGATTATAATTCACCCCTCCACTTT. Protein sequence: CASSPVMFQDYNSPLHF.

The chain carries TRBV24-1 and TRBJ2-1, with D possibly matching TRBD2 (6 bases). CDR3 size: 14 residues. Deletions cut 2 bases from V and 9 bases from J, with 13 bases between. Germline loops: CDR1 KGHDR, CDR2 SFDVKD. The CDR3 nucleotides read TGTGCCACCAGTGATTCCGCTAGCGTAGGTGAGCAGTTCTTC. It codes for CATSDSASVGEQFF.

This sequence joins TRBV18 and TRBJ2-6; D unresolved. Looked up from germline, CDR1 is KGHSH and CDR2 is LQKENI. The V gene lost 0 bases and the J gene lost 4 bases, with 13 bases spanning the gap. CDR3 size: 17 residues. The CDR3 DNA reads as TGTGCCAGCTCACCACCGGGCAGGCTTTCCGGGGCCAACGTCCTGACTTTC. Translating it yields CASSPPGRLSGANVLTF.

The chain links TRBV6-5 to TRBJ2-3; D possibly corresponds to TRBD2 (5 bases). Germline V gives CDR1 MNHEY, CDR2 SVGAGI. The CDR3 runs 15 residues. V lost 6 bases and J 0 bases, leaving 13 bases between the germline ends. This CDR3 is CASSWTGISTDTQYF. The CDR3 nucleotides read TGTGCCAGCAGCTGGACTGGAATAAGCACAGATACGCAGTATTTT.

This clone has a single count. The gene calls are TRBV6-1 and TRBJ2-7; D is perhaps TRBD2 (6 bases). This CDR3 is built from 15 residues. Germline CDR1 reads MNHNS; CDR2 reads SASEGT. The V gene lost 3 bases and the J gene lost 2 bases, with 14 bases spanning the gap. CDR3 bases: TGTGCCAGCAGTGAGGGGGGTCCTCAAGCCTACGAGCAGTACTTC. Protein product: CASSEGGPQAYEQYF.

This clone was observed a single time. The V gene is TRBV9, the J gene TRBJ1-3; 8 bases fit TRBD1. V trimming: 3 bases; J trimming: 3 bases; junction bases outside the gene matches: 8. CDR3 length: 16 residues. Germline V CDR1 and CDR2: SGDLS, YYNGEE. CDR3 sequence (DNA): TGTGCCAGCAGCGCGAGGACAGGGTTAGATGGAAACACCATATATTTT. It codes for CASSARTGLDGNTIYF.

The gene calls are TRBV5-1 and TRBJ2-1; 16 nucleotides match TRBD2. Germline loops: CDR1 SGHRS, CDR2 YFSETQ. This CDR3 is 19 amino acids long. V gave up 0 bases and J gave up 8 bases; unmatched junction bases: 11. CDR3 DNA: TGCGCCAGCAGCTTGGCACCCCCGGGACTAGCGGGAGGGCCGTATGAGCAGTTCTTC. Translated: CASSLAPPGLAGGPYEQFF.

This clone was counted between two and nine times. The CDR3 nucleotides read TGTGCCAGCAGAGCGGGCAGGGTTGAAAAACTGTTTTTT. It translates to CASRAGRVEKLFF. V usage is TRBV12-3 or TRBV12-4 and J usage is TRBJ1-4; perhaps TRBD1 as D (5 bases). Between the trimmed V and J ends, which lost 6 bases and 7 bases, there was a span of 12 bases. This CDR3 spans 13 amino acids.

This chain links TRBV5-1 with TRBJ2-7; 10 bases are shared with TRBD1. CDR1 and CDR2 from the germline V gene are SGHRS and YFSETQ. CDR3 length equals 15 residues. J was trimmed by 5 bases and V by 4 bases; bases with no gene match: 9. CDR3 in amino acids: CASSTSSGTGDEQYF. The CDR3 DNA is TGCGCCAGCAGCACAAGCTCCGGGACAGGGGACGAGCAGTACTTC.

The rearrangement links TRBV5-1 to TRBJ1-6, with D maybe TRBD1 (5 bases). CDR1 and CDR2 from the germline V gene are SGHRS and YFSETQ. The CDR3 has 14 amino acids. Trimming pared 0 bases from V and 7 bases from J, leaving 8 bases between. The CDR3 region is CASSLGQFNSPLHF. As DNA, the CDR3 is TGCGCCAGCAGCTTGGGACAGTTCAATTCACCCCTCCACTTT. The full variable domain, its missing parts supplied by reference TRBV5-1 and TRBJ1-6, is KAGVTQTPRYLIKTRGQQVTLSCSPISGHRSVSWYQQTPGQGLQFLFEYFSETQRNKGNFPGRFSGRQFSNSRSEMNVSTLELGDSALYLCASSLGQFNSPLHFGNGTRLTVT.

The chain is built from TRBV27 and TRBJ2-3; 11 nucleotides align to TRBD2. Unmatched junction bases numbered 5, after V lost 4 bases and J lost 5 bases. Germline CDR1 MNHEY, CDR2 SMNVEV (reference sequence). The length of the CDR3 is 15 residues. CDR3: CASSSGTSGRDTQYF. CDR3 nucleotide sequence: TGTGCCAGCAGTTCCGGGACTAGCGGTCGAGATACGCAGTATTTT.

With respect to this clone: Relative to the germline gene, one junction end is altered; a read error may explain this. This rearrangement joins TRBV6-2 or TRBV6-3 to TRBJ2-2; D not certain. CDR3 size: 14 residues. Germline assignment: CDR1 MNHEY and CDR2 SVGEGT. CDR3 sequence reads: CASTYQSNTGELFF. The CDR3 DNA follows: TGTGCCAGCACTTACCAGTCGAACACCGGGGAGCTGTTTTTT.

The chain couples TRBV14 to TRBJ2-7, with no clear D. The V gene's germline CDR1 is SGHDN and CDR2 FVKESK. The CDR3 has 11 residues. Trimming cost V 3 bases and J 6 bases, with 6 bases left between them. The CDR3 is CASSQQVEQYF. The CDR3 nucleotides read TGTGCCAGCAGCCAGCAGGTCGAGCAGTACTTC.

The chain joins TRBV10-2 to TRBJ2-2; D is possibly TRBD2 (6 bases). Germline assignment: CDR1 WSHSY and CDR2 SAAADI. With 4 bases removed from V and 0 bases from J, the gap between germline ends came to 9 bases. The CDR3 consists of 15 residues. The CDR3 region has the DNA TGCGCCAGCAGTGGGACGGGGGCGAACACCGGGGAGCTGTTTTTT. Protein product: CASSGTGANTGELFF.

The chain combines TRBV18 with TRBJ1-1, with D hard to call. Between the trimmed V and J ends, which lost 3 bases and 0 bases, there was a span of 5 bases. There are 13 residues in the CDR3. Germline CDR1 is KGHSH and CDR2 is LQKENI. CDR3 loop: CASSPPLNTEAFF. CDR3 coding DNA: TGTGCCAGCTCACCCCCTCTGAACACTGAAGCTTTCTTT.

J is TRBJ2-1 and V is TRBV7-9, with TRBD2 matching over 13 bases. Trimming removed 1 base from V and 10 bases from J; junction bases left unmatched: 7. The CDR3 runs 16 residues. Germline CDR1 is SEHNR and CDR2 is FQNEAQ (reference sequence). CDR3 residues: CASSLEGGLAGEEQFF. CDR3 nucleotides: TGTGCCAGCAGCTTAGAGGGCGGACTAGCGGGAGAAGAGCAGTTCTTC.